This TCR beta chain was profiled in a study of cytomegalovirus exposure and HLA in healthy donors. Study-wide findings and caveats: High sensitivity and specificity were reportedly achieved when the classifier diagnosed cytomegalovirus status. A cluster of highly shared sequence variants was likely a sequencing artifact. Segments of the TCR beta V type were, in most cases, productive about 90% or about 30% of the time in an earlier analysis. Most TCR sequences were uncommon, yet certain public TCRs appeared in many donors.

With 3 bases removed from V and 5 bases from J, the gap between germline ends came to 8 bases. Germline V gene sequence: CDR1 LGHNA, CDR2 YNFKEQ. The CDR3 extends over 14 amino acids. 60 Vbeta and 13 Jbeta primers were used in PCR. The data were produced by immunoSEQ multiplex PCR, yet TCRdb's version contains in-frame clones alone and is incomplete. The data hold about 160,000 clones, with approximately 81% observed a single time. Concerning this clone: Its antigen remains unidentified.

The chain couples TRBV4-2 to TRBJ1-6; D is possibly TRBD1 (6 bases). This receptor was identified in a woman aged 25 to 39 in good health and CMV-seropositive. Material: PBMCs. The DNA for the CDR3 is TGTGCCAGCAGCCAGCGACAGGATAATTCACCCCTCCACTTT. As protein: CASSQRQDNSPLHF.